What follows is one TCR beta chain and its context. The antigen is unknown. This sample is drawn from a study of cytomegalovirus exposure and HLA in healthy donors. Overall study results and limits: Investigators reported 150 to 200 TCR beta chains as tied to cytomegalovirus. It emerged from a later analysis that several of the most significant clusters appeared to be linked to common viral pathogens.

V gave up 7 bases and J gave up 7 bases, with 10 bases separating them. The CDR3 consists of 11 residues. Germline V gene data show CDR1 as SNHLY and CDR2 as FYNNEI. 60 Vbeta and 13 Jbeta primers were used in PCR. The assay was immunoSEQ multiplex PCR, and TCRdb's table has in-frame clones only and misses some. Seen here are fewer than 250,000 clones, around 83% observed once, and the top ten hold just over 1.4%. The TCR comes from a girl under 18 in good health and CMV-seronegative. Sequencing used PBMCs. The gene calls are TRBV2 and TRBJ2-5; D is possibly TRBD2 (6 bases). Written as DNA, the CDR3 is TGTGCCAGCACGGGAGTCGGGACCCAGTACTTC. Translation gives CASTGVGTQYF.